This T cell receptor beta chain was captured in a study of early T cells in non-severe SARS-CoV-2 infection. The germline CDR1 and CDR2 sequences are SGHVS and FNYEAQ. The CDR3 totals 12 residues. Trimming took off 8 bases at V and 8 bases at J, with 13 bases between the two ends. TCRdb reprocessed the 5' RACE reads with MiXCR, giving one entry per CDR3 protein. The repertoire includes roughly 24,000 distinct CDR3 sequences, 4.5% of them detected once, and 7.8% sits in the top ten. This clonotype occurred many times. The sample comprised whole blood. The TCR comes from an adult who was a healthcare worker with PCR-confirmed SARS-CoV-2 infection or an uninfected control (not recorded which). The chain recombines TRBV7-6 with TRBJ2-1; D remains ambiguous. CDR3 loop: CASAWHADEQFF. CDR3 in DNA: TGTGCCAGCGCCTGGCACGCGGATGAGCAGTTCTTC. The full variable domain, rest sourced from reference TRBV7-6 and TRBJ2-1, is GAGVSQSPRYKVTKRGQDVALRCDPISGHVSLYWYRQALGQGPEFLTYFNYEAQQDKSGLPNDRFSAERPEGSISTLTIQRTEQRDSAMYRCASAWHADEQFFGPGTRLTVL.